Here is one T cell receptor (beta chain) with its context. Assay used: immunoSEQ multiplex PCR; TCRdb lists only in-frame clones, some missing. The data hold 120,000 or so clones, with around nine tenths observed a single time. These data are taken from a study of blood T cell repertoires in COVID-19. About the study: Acute and convalescent COVID-19 samples came from the United States, Italy and Spain.

Germline-derived CDR1 and CDR2 are LNHNV and YYDKDF (reference sequence). The CDR3 spans 15 residues. Trimming took off 3 bases at V and 0 bases at J, with 10 bases between the two ends. This clonotype was obtained from a human donor in a cohort sampled during active COVID-19. The chain employs TRBV15 and TRBJ2-3; D perhaps matches TRBD2 (5 bases). Material for sequencing was peripheral blood. CDR3 in DNA: TGTGCCACCAGCAGTAAGCGGATTAGCACAGATACGCAGTATTTT. Translating gives CATSSKRISTDTQYF.